Listed here is a single T cell receptor beta chain. Random hexamers were used to reverse transcribe the RNA input (roughly 0.5 to 1 ug). An immunoSEQ multiplex PCR amplified TCR beta CDR3 over 54 Vbeta and 13 Jbeta. Using its own MiXCR run on the immunoSEQ multiplex PCR reads, TCRdb lists one record per CDR3 protein. The sample comprises around 180,000 distinct CDR3 sequences, approximately 95% of which are singletons, and 0.15% to 0.2% rests with the top ten. The data were obtained in a study of CD8 T cells in Susac syndrome. J lost 4 bases, V lost 1 base, and 8 bases had no gene match. This CDR3 contains 16 residues. Germline CDR1 MGHRA, CDR2 YSYEKL.

The chain joins TRBV4-1 to TRBJ2-5, with 8 bases that match TRBD1. The specimen was CD8+ T cells from PBMCs. This receptor was taken from a human donor with multiple sclerosis. The CDR3 protein is CASSQGPQGARETQYF. CDR3 coding DNA: TGCGCCAGCAGCCAAGGCCCTCAGGGGGCCCGAGAGACCCAGTACTTC.